The present TCR beta chain was sequenced within a study of tumor-infiltrating lymphocytes in primary liver carcinoma (dated by TCRdb to the late 2010s). About the study as a whole: Of the five patients, three men and two women aged 30 to 69 years, four had hepatocellular carcinoma and one had combined HCC and intrahepatic cholangiocarcinoma. Roughly 3.5 to 8 million productive TCRbeta reads were obtained per sample, and no significant difference in read depth was found between tissue types. A total of approximately 35 specimens from 5 patients, comprising 25 or so tumor regions, 5 adjacent noncancerous liver tissues and 5 peripheral blood samples, were covered by TCRbeta repertoire sequencing. High reproducibility was observed for the technical replicate repertoires, with mean shared-clone rates approximately 0.9 and correlation coefficients above 0.98. For each liver tumor, the study sampled five regions along with adjacent normal tissue and blood, and applied TCRbeta repertoire sequencing, expression microarrays and whole-exome sequencing. To link TCRbeta repertoire diversity with the local molecular phenotype, the approximately 24 tumor region samples were profiled using Agilent mRNA microarrays. The five patients had tumors staged T1-T3 N0M0, with maximum diameters ranging from about 4.2 to 10 cm.

The V and J ends are trimmed by 3 bases and 0 bases, leaving 15 bases between them. There are 17 amino acids in the CDR3, from cysteine to phenylalanine inclusive. Here the CDR3 DNA is all that survives: 51 bases in frame from base 1. From the germline V gene (reference sequence), CDR1 is SGHKS and CDR2 is YYEKEE. Without any cell sorting, total RNA and DNA were co-extracted from approximately 22-30 mg of bulk tissue using the AllPrep DNA/RNA mini kit. Between November 2015 and early 2016, a few patients in China with histopathologically diagnosed primary liver carcinoma had surgical resection. Patients had chronic HBV infection and were treatment-naive at sampling. Five spatially separated regions were sampled per tumor: superior, inferior, left-lateral and right-lateral poles, plus the tumor centre. According to histology, viable tumor cells made up more than 85% of every tumor sample. Each fresh piece of tumor and adjacent tissue was cut in two, with one half stored in RNAlater at -80 degrees C and the other half sent for histology.

Using a constant-region primer and ProtoScript II reverse transcriptase, TCRbeta-specific cDNA was reverse-transcribed from about 0.45 ug total RNA. The TCRbeta libraries were prepared through three rounds of nested multiplex PCR following a slightly modified ARM-PCR procedure. Each of the first two PCR rounds ran for around 9 cycles and used multiplex TRBV1-TRBV30 forward primers together with a Cbeta reverse primer. A final 25-cycle PCR with Deep VentR polymerase added sample barcodes and Illumina adapters. Before sequencing, amplicons of 200-500 bp were purified from gel using a QIAquick gel extraction kit. An Illumina HiSeq 2500 was used to sequence the TCRbeta amplicons, generating 250-bp paired-end reads. Under the source paper's analysis protocol: Reads were quality-trimmed with Trimmomatic v0.33, and paired reads were merged with FLASH v1.2.11 to recover full CDR3 sequences. MiGEC v1.2.1b assigned V, D and J germline segments to the rearranged TCRbeta sequences. VDJtools v1.0.0 computed clonotype statistics and Shannon-Wiener diversity indices. Except for diversity analysis, only each sample's 250 most abundant clonotypes were used in subsequent analyses to reduce sampling bias. The public sequencing data were trimmed at Q25 with fastp and processed into clonotypes with MiXCR by TCRdb, which kept only in-frame beta chains. Entries that share a CDR3 protein sequence are merged under the most common genes and DNA. TCRdb, rather than the study authors, made the V and J calls. The sample table lists fewer than 70,000 distinct CDR3 sequences, around 64% of them with a count of one. The ten largest account for approximately 54% of the sample.

With regard to this clonotype: Its recognized antigen is unknown. Within one base of it there is no much larger clone, and no base qualities were kept.

Beyond this particular receptor, the publication reports: Only the TCR beta chain was sequenced, so true repertoire diversity is likely underestimated because unpaired alpha chains were not captured. Pairs of tumor regions showed greater repertoire overlap (mean about 36%) than tumor-adjacent pairs (around 17%) or tumor-blood pairs (roughly 14%), which is consistent with antigen-driven expansion. With just a handful of patients in the study, the authors point out that the findings should be validated in a larger study. Compared with blood, tumors had a significantly larger share of the repertoire taken up by the top 250 clones (p = 0.039). Comparison of CD4+ and CD8+ T cell repertoires was precluded by the use of bulk unsorted samples. Only about 8-25% of top clones were present in all five regions of a tumor, suggesting spatial heterogeneity of tumor-infiltrating T cells.

The chain is encoded by TRBV5-5 joined to TRBJ2-2, with the D gene not clear enough to name. Sequencing input: liver tumor tissue from sampling region 2. The sample's cell subset or site label is to be understood as: tumor region T2, inferior pole. The origin of this receptor is a man aged 35 to 55 with primary liver carcinoma and hepatitis B virus infection. In nucleotide form, the sequence is TGTGCCAGCAGCTCATTGGTGGGAAGCGCGAACACCGGGGAGCTGTTTTTT. This translates into CASSSLVGSANTGELFF.